This T cell receptor (beta chain) was sequenced for a study of regulatory T cells in long-lasting Graves disease. Findings of the study overall: Examination was confined to peripheral blood, excluding thyroid tissue.

Regarding this clonotype: No antigen is known for it.

The V end was cut by 2 bases, the J end by 5 bases, with 10 bases between. This CDR3 comprises 13 residues. CDR1 is LNHDA, CDR2 SQIVND, per germline (reference sequence). Construction of TCR beta libraries relied on iRepertoire HTBI primers and on Arm-PCR targeting CDR3 regions. TCRdb ran MiXCR on the multiplex PCR reads and lists one entry per CDR3 protein. The sample shows under 450,000 distinct CDR3 sequences, roughly a quarter of them seen only once. Time point noted: persistent/refractory GD, antithyroid drugs over 5 years with positive TRAb. TCR sequences were obtained from RNA taken from PBMCs. Roughly 10 milliliters of peripheral blood were drawn into EDTA tubes.

Sequencing was performed on peripheral blood mononuclear cells (PBMCs), taken when the disease was refractory, from a patient treated with antithyroid drugs. This chain links TRBV19 with TRBJ2-7, with a possible D match to TRBD1 (5 bases). The sequence was obtained from a female donor with Graves disease. CDR3 region: CASSIQGKDEQYF. Written as DNA, the CDR3 is TGTGCCAGTAGTATACAGGGAAAGGACGAGCAGTACTTC. Drawing the rest from reference TRBV19 and TRBJ2-7, the complete variable domain is DGGITQSPKYLFRKEGQNVTLSCEQNLNHDAMYWYRQDPGQGLRLIYYSQIVNDFQKGDIAEGYSVSREKKESFPLTVTSAQKNPTAFYLCASSIQGKDEQYFGPGTRLTVT.